The 14 T cell receptor beta chains listed next were all sequenced from one sample in a study of regulatory T cells in long-lasting Graves disease. Through Arm-PCR of CDR3 regions and iRepertoire HTBI primers, TCR beta libraries were built. TCRdb used MiXCR to reprocess the multiplex PCR reads, holding one entry per CDR3 protein. Altogether roughly 530,000 distinct CDR3 sequences are present, roughly 15% being singletons, with the ten largest covering approximately 25%. Time point reported: newly diagnosed GD, antithyroid drugs for less than 3 months. RNA from PBMCs was the source of the TCR library. These same data were also listed under a study on T cells in Graves' hyperthyroidism and ophthalmopathy.

The input for sequencing was peripheral blood mononuclear cells (PBMCs), taken at new diagnosis, from a patient treated with antithyroid drugs. The receptors come from a woman aged 35-65 years with Graves disease.

In its sample, this clonotype was seen a few times. The chain is built from TRBV12-5 and TRBJ2-7; 12 bases line up with TRBD2. This CDR3 is built from 17 residues. Per the germline V gene, CDR1 is LGHNT and CDR2 is FRNRAP. After removal of 4 bases from V and 1 base from J, the junction contained 8 bases not matched to a gene. The CDR3 loop is CASGSQTSGGLSYEQYF. CDR3 DNA: TGTGCTAGTGGTTCGCAGACTAGCGGGGGACTATCCTACGAGCAGTACTTC.

This clonotype came up many times. The CDR3 protein is CATRTSRQQSYEQYF. The CDR3 nucleotides are TGTGCCACCAGAACGTCACGACAGCAATCCTACGAGCAGTACTTC. The V call is TRBV5-6, the J call TRBJ2-7; D might be TRBD1 (5 bases). The CDR3 sequence is 15 residues long. The germline V gene has CDR1 SGHDT and CDR2 YYEEEE. Trimming removed 9 bases from V and 1 base from J, with 20 bases in between.

Many counts were recorded for this clonotype. CDR3 sequence: CASSPGTGGASSNQPQHF. The CDR3 DNA sequence: TGTGCCAGCAGCCCCGGGACAGGGGGCGCTTCGAGCAATCAGCCCCAGCATTTT. The chain carries TRBV7-2 and TRBJ1-5, with 12 bases fitting TRBD1. J was trimmed by 1 base and V by 5 bases; bases with no gene match: 9. The CDR3 spans 18 residues. Germline V CDR1 and CDR2: SGHTA, FQGNSA.

This clonotype was seen more than once but under ten times. The junction shows a germline mismatch at one end, possibly a read error. The chain carries TRBV3-1 and TRBJ1-2, with TRBD1 identical over 7 bases. The germline gives CDR1 LGHDT, CDR2 YNNKEL (reference sequence). The CDR3 spans 15 residues. This CDR3 is CASSQESGQVYGYTF. The CDR3 DNA follows: TGCGCCAGCAGCCAAGAATCAGGACAGGTCTATGGCTACACCTTC.

This clonotype has only a few counts. The chain employs TRBV12-3 or TRBV12-4 and TRBJ1-2, with D unclear. V was pared by 1 base and J by 7 bases, with 7 bases between. The CDR3 extends over 12 amino acids. The CDR3 region is CASSLVKSGYTF. Written as DNA, the CDR3 is TGTGCCAGCAGTTTAGTGAAAAGTGGCTACACCTTC.

This clonotype showed up many times. This chain links TRBV12-3 or TRBV12-4 with TRBJ2-2; possible D gene TRBD1, 5 bases. Deletions cut 3 bases from V and 6 bases from J, with 5 bases between. This CDR3 has 12 residues. For the CDR3, the DNA is TGTGCCAGCAGTTTCAGGGCCGGGGAGCTGTTTTTT. It encodes CASSFRAGELFF.

As for this clonotype: A read error is the likely source, as a far larger clone sits one nucleotide away. The chain is built from TRBV2 and TRBJ2-7; 16 nucleotides line up with TRBD2. V shed 6 bases and J 7 bases; nucleotides not matched to a gene: 9. Per the germline V gene, CDR1 is SNHLY and CDR2 is FYNNEI. This CDR3 has 16 amino acids. The CDR3 DNA is TGTGCCAGCAGCGCCGGGACTAGCGGGGGGGCCGGTGAGCAGTACTTC. This encodes CASSAGTSGGAGEQYF.

This clonotype was counted many times. The chain combines TRBV10-3 with TRBJ1-2; no clear D. Germline V gene data show CDR1 as ENHRY and CDR2 as SYGVKD. V was cut by 2 bases and J by 5 bases, with 6 bases left in between. CDR3 size: 12 residues. Here the CDR3 reads CAISEEVYGYTF. The CDR3 DNA follows: TGTGCCATCAGTGAGGAGGTTTATGGCTACACCTTC.

In this sample, this clonotype turned up a few times. The chain joins TRBV19 to TRBJ1-2; 10 bases line up with TRBD1. Germline V gene data show CDR1 as LNHDA and CDR2 as SQIVND (reference sequence). The CDR3 loop spans 14 amino acids. The V gene end was trimmed by 7 bases and the J gene end by 4 bases; junction bases not matched to a gene: 6. The CDR3 sequence is CASNPGQGFYGYTF. In DNA form, the CDR3 reads TGTGCCAGTAATCCGGGACAGGGGTTCTATGGCTACACCTTC.

As for this clonotype: Just one base apart from a much larger clone, this may be a read error. The final CDR3 position lacks the conserved phenylalanine or tryptophan, pointing to a likely read error. The genes are TRBV6-1 and TRBJ1-5; no clear D. The CDR3 has 14 residues. Trimming pared 0 bases from V and 6 bases from J, leaving 9 bases between. Per the germline V gene, CDR1 is MNHNS and CDR2 is SASEGT. The CDR3: CASSEAAPAQPQHL. Here the CDR3 DNA reads TGTGCCAGCAGTGAAGCAGCCCCGGCTCAGCCCCAGCATCTT.

This clonotype occurred once. The genes are TRBV4-1 and TRBJ1-2, with D hard to call. The length of the CDR3 is 15 residues. The V end lost 1 base, the J end lost 8 bases, and 17 bases lay between the germline ends. The germline V gene encodes CDR1 MGHRA and CDR2 YSYEKL. CDR3 residues: CASSQGPLIIEGYTF. The CDR3 DNA is TGCGCCAGCAGCCAAGGCCCCCTGATTATTGAGGGCTACACCTTC.

CDR3 residues: CSAAGTGRSWEQYF. CDR3 in DNA: TGCAGCGCCGCTGGGACAGGTCGATCTTGGGAGCAGTACTTC. The V call is TRBV29-1, the J call TRBJ2-7; 8 bases fit TRBD1. Trimming removed 7 bases from V and 7 bases from J; junction bases left unmatched: 15. Per the germline V gene, CDR1 is SQVTM and CDR2 is ANQGSEA. This CDR3 has 14 amino acids.

The table lists this clonotype with a few counts. V gene TRBV4-1 combines with J gene TRBJ1-2; possibly TRBD1 for D (6 bases). This CDR3 is 14 amino acids long. The germline gives CDR1 MGHRA, CDR2 YSYEKL. Trimming shortened V by 0 bases and J by 5 bases, and 10 bases separated the two germline ends. The CDR3 protein is CASSQDPTGYGYTF. The CDR3 nucleotides are TGCGCCAGCAGCCAAGATCCGACAGGATATGGCTACACCTTC.

On this clonotype: A much larger clonotype is one base distant, so this may be a read error. The chain recombines TRBV7-8 with TRBJ2-7, with D possibly being TRBD2 (5 bases). The CDR3 runs 17 residues. Germline V lookup: CDR1 SGHVS, CDR2 FQNEAQ. The V end lost 0 bases, the J end lost 3 bases, and 18 bases lay between the germline ends. The DNA of the CDR3 is TGTGCCAGCAGCTTAGCTCCCGTCGGGAAAAGCCGCTACGAGCAGTACTTC. It codes for CASSLAPVGKSRYEQYF. The complete variable domain, with remaining parts taken from reference TRBV7-8 and TRBJ2-7, reads GAGVSQSPRYKVAKRGQDVALRCDPISGHVSLFWYQQALGQGPEFLTYFQNEAQLDKSGLPSDRFFAERPEGSVSTLKIQRTQQEDSAVYLCASSLAPVGKSRYEQYFGPGTRLTVT.